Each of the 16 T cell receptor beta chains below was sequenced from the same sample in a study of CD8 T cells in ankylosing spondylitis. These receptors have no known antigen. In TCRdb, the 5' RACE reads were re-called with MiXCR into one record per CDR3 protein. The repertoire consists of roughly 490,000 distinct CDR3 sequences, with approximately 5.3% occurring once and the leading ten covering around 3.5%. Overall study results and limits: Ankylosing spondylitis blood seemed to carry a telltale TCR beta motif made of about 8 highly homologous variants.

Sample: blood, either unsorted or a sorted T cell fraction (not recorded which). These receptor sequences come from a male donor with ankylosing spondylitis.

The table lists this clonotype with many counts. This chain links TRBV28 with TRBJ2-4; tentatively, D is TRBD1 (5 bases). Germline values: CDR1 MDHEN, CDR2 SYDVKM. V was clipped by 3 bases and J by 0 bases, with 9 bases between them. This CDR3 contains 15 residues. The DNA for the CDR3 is TGTGCCAGCAGTTTGGGGCCAATAGCCAAAAACATTCAGTACTTC. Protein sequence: CASSLGPIAKNIQYF.

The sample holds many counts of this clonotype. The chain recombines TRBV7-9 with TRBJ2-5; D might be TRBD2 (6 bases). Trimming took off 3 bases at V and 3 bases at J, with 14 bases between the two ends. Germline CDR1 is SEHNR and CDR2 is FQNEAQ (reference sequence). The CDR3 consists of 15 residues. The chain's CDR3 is CASSFNYGGKETQYF. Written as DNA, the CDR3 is TGTGCCAGCAGCTTTAACTATGGGGGGAAAGAGACCCAGTACTTC.

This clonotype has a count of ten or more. CDR3 in DNA: TGTGCCAGCAGCTTAGCCGGCGGTCCTTCCTACGAGCAGTACTTC. Its protein product is CASSLAGGPSYEQYF. The chain recombines TRBV7-2 with TRBJ2-7; D unresolved. CDR1 is SGHTA, CDR2 FQGNSA, per germline. This CDR3 is 15 amino acids long. Trimming removed 0 bases at V and 1 base at J, with 10 bases between.

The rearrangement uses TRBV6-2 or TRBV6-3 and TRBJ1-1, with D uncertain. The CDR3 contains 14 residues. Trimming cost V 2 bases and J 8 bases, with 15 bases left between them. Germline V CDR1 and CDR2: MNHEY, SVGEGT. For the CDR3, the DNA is TGTGCCAGCAGTTACGTAGGGTATGCTTCCGAAGCTTTCTTT. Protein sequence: CASSYVGYASEAFF.

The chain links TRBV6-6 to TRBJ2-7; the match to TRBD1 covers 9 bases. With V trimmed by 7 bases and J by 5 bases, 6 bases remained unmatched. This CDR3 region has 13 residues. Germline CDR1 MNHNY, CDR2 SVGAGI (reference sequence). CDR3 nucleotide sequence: TGTGCCAGCAAAGGACAGGGGATCAACGAGCAGTACTTC. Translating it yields CASKGQGINEQYF.

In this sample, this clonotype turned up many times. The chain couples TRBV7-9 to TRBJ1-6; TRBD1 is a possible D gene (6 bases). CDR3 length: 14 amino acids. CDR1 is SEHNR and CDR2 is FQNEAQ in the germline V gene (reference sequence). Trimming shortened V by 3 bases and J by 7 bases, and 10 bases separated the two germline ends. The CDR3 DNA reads TGTGCCAGCAGCTTTTTCAGGGGAAATTCACCCCTCCACTTT. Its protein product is CASSFFRGNSPLHF.

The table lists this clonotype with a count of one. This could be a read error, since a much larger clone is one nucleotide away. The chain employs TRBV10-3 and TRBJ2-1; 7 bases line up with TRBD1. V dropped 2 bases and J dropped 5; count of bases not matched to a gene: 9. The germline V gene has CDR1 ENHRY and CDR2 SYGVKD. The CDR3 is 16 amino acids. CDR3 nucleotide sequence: TGTGCCATCAGTGAGGAAGGGGGCCCCACCCACAATGAGCAGTTCTTC. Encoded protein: CAISEEGGPTHNEQFF.

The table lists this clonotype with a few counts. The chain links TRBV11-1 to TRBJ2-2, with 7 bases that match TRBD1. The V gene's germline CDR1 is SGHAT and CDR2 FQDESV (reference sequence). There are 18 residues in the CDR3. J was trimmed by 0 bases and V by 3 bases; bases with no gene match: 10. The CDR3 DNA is TGTGCCAGCAGCTTGCCGGGACAGAGGGTTTCGAACACCGGGGAGCTGTTTTTT. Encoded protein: CASSLPGQRVSNTGELFF.

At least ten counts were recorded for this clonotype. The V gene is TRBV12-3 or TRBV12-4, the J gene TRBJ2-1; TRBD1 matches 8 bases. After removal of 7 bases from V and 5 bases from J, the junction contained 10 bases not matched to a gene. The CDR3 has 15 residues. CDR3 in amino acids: CASIRIQGAHNEQFF. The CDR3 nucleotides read TGTGCCAGCATTCGTATCCAGGGGGCTCACAATGAGCAGTTCTTC.

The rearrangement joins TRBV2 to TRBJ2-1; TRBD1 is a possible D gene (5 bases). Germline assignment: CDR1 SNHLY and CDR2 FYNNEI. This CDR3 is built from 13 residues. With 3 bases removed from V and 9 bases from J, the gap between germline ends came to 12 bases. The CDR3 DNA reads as TGTGCCAGCAGTGAGGGGCTAGTGGGTGAGCAGTTCTTC. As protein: CASSEGLVGEQFF.

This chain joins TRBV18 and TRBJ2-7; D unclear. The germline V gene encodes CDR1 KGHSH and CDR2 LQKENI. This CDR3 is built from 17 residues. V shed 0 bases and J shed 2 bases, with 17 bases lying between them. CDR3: CASSPPAWGRKTYEQYF. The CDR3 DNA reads TGTGCCAGCTCACCACCGGCCTGGGGTAGGAAGACCTACGAGCAGTACTTC.

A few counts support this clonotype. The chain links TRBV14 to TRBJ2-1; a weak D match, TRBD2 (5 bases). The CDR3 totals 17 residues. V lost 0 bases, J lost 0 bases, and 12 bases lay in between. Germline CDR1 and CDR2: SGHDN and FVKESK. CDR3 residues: CASSQEKAARSYNEQFF. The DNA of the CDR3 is TGTGCCAGCAGCCAAGAAAAAGCGGCCCGCTCCTACAATGAGCAGTTCTTC.

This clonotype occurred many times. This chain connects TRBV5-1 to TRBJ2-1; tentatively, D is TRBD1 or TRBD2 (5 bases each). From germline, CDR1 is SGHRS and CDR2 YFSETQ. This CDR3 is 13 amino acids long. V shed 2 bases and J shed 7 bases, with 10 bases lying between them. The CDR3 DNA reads TGCGCCAGCAGCTTTGGGGCGGGTAATGAGCAGTTCTTC. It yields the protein CASSFGAGNEQFF.

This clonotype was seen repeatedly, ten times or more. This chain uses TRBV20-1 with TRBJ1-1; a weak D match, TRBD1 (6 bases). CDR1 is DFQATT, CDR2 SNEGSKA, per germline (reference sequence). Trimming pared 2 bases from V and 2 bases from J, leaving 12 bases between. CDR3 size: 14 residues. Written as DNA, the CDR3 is TGCAGTGCTAGAAAAGGGGGTAGTAACACTGAAGCTTTCTTT. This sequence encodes CSARKGGSNTEAFF.

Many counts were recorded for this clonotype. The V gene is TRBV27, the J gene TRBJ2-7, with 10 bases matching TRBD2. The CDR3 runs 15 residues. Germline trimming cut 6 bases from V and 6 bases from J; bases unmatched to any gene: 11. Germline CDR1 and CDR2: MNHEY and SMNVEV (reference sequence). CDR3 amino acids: CASSITLAGVAEQYF. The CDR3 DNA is TGTGCCAGCAGCATTACCCTAGCGGGAGTAGCCGAGCAGTACTTC.

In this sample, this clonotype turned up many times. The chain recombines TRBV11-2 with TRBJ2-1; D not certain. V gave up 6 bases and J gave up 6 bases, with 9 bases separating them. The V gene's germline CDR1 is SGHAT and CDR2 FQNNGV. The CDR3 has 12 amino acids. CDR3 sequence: CASRGMINEQFF. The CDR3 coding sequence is TGTGCCAGCAGGGGAATGATCAATGAGCAGTTCTTC.